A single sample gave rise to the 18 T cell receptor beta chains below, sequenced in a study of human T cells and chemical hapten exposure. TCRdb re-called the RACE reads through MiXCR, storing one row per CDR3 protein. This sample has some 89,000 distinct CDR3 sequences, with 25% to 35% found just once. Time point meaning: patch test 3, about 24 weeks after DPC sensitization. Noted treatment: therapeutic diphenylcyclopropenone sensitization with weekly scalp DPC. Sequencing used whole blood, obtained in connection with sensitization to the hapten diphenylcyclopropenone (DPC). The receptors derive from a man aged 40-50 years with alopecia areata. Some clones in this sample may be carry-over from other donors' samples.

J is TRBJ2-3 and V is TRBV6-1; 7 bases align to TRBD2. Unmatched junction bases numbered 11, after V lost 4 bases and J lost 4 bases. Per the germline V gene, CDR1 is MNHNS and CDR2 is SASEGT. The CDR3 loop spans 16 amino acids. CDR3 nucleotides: TGTGCCAGCAGTGGAGTGTCGAGCGGGGCCTCAGATACGCAGTATTTT. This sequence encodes CASSGVSSGASDTQYF.

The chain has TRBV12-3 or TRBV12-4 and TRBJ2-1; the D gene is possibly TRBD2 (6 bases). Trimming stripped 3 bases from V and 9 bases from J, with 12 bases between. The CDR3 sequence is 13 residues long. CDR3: CASSFSLASEQFF. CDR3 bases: TGTGCCAGCAGTTTTTCACTAGCCAGTGAGCAGTTCTTC.

The CDR3 DNA reads TGCAGCGCCTCCGCGGCCCTGAACACTGAAGCTTTCTTT. Encoded protein: CSASAALNTEAFF. The V and J genes are TRBV29-1 and TRBJ1-1; D unclear. Germline V gives CDR1 SQVTM, CDR2 ANQGSEA. Trimming pared 7 bases from V and 0 bases from J, leaving 12 bases between. The CDR3 contains 13 residues.

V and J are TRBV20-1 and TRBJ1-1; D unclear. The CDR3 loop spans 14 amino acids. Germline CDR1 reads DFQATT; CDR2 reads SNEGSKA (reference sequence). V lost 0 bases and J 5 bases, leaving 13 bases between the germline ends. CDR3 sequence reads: CSARDSPPGTEAFF. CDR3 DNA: TGCAGTGCTAGAGATTCACCACCGGGGACTGAAGCTTTCTTT.

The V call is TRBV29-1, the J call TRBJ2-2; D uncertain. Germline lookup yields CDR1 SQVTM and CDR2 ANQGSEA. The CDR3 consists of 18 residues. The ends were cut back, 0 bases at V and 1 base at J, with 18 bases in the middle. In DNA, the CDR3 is TGCAGCGTTGAAGATCTGCGGTTTGGTGGCGGGAACACCGGGGAGCTGTTTTTT. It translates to CSVEDLRFGGGNTGELFF.

CDR3 bases: TGTGCCAGCAGCGCCTGGGAGACCCAGTACTTC. It encodes CASSAWETQYF. The V and J genes are TRBV11-2 and TRBJ2-5; D not resolved. V lost 5 bases and J 5 bases, leaving 6 bases between the germline ends. Germline lookup yields CDR1 SGHAT and CDR2 FQNNGV. The CDR3 sequence is 11 residues long.

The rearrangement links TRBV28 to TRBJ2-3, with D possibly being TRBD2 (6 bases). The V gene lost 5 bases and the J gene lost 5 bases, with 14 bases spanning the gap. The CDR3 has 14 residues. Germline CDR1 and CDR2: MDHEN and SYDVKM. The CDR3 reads CASSPSSDGDTQYF. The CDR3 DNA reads TGTGCCAGCAGTCCGTCTAGCGATGGAGATACGCAGTATTTT.

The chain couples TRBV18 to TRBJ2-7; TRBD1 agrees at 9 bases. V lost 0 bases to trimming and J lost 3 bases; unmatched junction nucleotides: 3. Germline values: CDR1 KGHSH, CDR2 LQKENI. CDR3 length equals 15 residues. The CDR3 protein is CASSPPGTGYYEQYF. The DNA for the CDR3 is TGTGCCAGCTCACCACCGGGGACAGGGTACTACGAGCAGTACTTC.

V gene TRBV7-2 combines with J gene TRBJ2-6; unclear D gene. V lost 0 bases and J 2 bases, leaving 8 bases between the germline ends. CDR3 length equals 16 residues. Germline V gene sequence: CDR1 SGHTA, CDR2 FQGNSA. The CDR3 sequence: CASSLATVPGANVLTF. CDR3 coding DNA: TGTGCCAGCAGCTTAGCAACGGTACCTGGGGCCAACGTCCTGACTTTC.

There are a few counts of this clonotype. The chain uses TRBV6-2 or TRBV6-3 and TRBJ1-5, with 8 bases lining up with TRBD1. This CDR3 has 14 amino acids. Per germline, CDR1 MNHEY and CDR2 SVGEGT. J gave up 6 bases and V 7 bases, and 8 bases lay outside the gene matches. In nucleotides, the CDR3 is TGTGCCAGCACCGGTAGGGGGACAGGTCAGCCCCAGCATTTT. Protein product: CASTGRGTGQPQHF.

As DNA, the CDR3 is TGTGCCAGCAGTATACTAGCGGGCGGAGGGACAGATACGCAGTATTTT. It codes for CASSILAGGGTDTQYF. The chain recombines TRBV6-4 with TRBJ2-3; 9 positions match TRBD2. The CDR3 extends over 16 amino acids. Trimming took 5 bases from V and 3 from J; bases not matched to a gene: 9. Germline CDR1 and CDR2: MRHNA and SNTAGT.

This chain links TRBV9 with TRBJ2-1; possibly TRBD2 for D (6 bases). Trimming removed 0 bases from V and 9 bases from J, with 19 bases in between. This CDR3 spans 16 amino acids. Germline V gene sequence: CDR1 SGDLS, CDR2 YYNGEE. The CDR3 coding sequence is TGTGCCAGCAGCGTAGTCGGTAGCGGAGACCTTACTGAGCAGTTCTTC. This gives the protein CASSVVGSGDLTEQFF.

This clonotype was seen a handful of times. The CDR3 sequence is CASSPLASSSYEQYF. The DNA of the CDR3 is TGTGCCAGCAGCCCTCTAGCGTCGAGCTCCTACGAGCAGTACTTC. V is TRBV7-9 and J is TRBJ2-7; possible D gene TRBD2, 6 bases. The CDR3 loop spans 15 amino acids. V was trimmed by 5 bases and J by 0 bases, leaving 14 bases between them. Per germline, CDR1 SEHNR and CDR2 FQNEAQ (reference sequence).

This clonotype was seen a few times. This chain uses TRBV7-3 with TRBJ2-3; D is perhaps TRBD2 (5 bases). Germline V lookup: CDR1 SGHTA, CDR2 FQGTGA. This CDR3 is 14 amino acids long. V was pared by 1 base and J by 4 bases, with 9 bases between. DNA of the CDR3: TGTGCCAGCAGCTTAAGGCGGGTCTCAGATACGCAGTATTTT. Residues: CASSLRRVSDTQYF.

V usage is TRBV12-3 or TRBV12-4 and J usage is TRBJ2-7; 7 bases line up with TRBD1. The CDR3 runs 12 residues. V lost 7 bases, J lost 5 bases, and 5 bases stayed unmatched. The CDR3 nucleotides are TGTGCCAGCACCATTACAGGGGACGAGCAGTACTTC. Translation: CASTITGDEQYF.

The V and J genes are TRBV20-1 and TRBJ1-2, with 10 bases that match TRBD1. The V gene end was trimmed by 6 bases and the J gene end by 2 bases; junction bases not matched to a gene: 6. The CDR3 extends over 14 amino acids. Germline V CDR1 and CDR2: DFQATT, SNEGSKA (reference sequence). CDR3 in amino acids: CSARTGGLNYGYTF. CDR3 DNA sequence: TGCAGTGCCAGGACAGGGGGATTGAACTATGGCTACACCTTC.

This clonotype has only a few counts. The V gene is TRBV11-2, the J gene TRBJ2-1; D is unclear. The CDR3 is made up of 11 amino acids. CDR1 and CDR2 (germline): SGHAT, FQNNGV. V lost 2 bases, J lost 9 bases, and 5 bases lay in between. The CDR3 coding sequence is TGTGCCAGCAGCTTACACGGTGAGCAGTTCTTC. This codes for CASSLHGEQFF.

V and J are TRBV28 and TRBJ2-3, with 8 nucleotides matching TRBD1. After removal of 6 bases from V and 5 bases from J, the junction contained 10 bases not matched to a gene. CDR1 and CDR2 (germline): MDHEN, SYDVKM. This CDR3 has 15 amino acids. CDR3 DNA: TGTGCCAGCAGCCTTTTAGGACAGGGAAAAGATACGCAGTATTTT. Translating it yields CASSLLGQGKDTQYF.